The entry that follows covers one TCR beta chain sequence. The antigen remains undetermined. Extraction and reverse transcription of RNA yielded cDNA as the sequencing template. Here immunoSEQ multiplex PCR was the method, and the copy in TCRdb shows in-frame clones only, minus some. The profile covers about 160,000 clones, with less than 80% appearing a single time and 12% to 15% taken by the ten largest. The sample's treatment: oral pan-JAK inhibitor, 5-10 mg twice daily. These data are taken from a study of CD8+ T cells in alopecia areata. Study details: Treatment comprised oral tofacitinib, 5 to 10 mg twice daily, in treated patients.

Study outcomes and limitations: Persistence of many expanded lesional clones was seen in scalp and blood during tofacitinib. How baseline CD8+ expansion relates to response remains uncertain (there was one nonresponder). Lesional scalp, notably in alopecia totalis/universalis, had clonality above that of normal scalp.

Sequencing used CD4+ T cells sorted from blood, obtained at week 24, from a patient treated with tofacitinib. This TCR came from a human donor with alopecia areata.

The CDR3 loop is CSVGGLAAYEQYF. The CDR3 coding sequence is TGCAGCGTGGGCGGACTAGCGGCCTACGAGCAGTACTTC. The chain is built from TRBV29-1 and TRBJ2-7, with 10 nucleotides matching TRBD2. The trim removed 6 bases at V and 2 bases at J, leaving 4 bases unmatched. Germline V CDR1 and CDR2: SQVTM, ANQGSEA. The length of the CDR3 is 13 residues.